The 22 T cell receptor beta chains listed next were all sequenced from one sample in a study of cytomegalovirus exposure and HLA in healthy donors. The PCR used 60 Vbeta and 13 Jbeta primers. The protocol was immunoSEQ multiplex PCR, while the TCRdb copy is restricted to in-frame clones and leaves out a portion. The sample records roughly 200,000 clones, almost 85% being singletons. The material sequenced was PBMCs. These receptors were collected from a woman in her fifties or sixties in good health and CMV-seronegative.

Concerning this clone itself: Sequence at one end of the junction differs from germline and may be a read error. This specimen includes other DNA sequences encoding the same CDR3. This chain connects TRBV11-2 to TRBJ2-5, with 12 positions matching TRBD2. This CDR3 is 13 amino acids long. Germline V gene data show CDR1 as SGHAT and CDR2 as FQNNGV. The CDR3 DNA reads TGTGCCAGCAGCTACGGACTAGCGGGGACCCAATACTTC. This encodes CASSYGLAGTQYF.

This sequence joins TRBV28 and TRBJ2-7; tentatively, D is TRBD1 (6 bases). Between the trimmed V and J ends, which lost 5 bases and 0 bases, there was a span of 11 bases. Germline values: CDR1 MDHEN, CDR2 SYDVKM. The CDR3 length is 14 residues. CDR3 loop: CASSGQPLSYEQYF. In DNA form, the CDR3 reads TGTGCCAGCAGTGGACAGCCCCTCTCCTACGAGCAGTACTTC.

J is TRBJ2-2 and V is TRBV6-1; a possible D gene is TRBD2 (5 bases). This CDR3 spans 12 amino acids. The germline V gene encodes CDR1 MNHNS and CDR2 SASEGT. V gave up 10 bases and J gave up 10 bases, with 16 bases separating them. CDR3 DNA sequence: TGTGCCATATGGGTCGGGAACGTGGAGCTGTTTTTT. Translation gives CAIWVGNVELFF.

J is TRBJ2-7 and V is TRBV5-1; 8 bases agree with TRBD1. This CDR3 has 16 residues. V trimming: 0 bases; J trimming: 2 bases; junction bases outside the gene matches: 7. Looked up from germline, CDR1 is SGHRS and CDR2 is YFSETQ. DNA for the CDR3: TGCGCCAGCAGCTTGGAAACCGGGACAGGCGCCTACGAGCAGTACTTC. Translated: CASSLETGTGAYEQYF.

J is TRBJ1-2 and V is TRBV9, with 11 bases matching TRBD1. The V and J ends lost 6 bases and 4 bases, in that order; junction bases with no gene match: 5. CDR3 length: 14 amino acids. Germline loops: CDR1 SGDLS, CDR2 YYNGEE. The CDR3 DNA sequence: TGTGCCAGCACCGGACAGGGGGCACTCTATGGCTACACCTTC. Residues: CASTGQGALYGYTF.

The chain couples TRBV7-8 to TRBJ2-7, with 7 nucleotides matching TRBD1. With 5 bases clipped from V and 3 bases from J, the junction kept 7 bases outside the gene matches. CDR3 size: 14 residues. Germline V gene data show CDR1 as SGHVS and CDR2 as FQNEAQ. CDR3 protein: CASSQGTASYEQYF. Written as DNA, the CDR3 is TGTGCCAGCAGCCAGGGGACAGCCAGCTACGAGCAGTACTTC.

The rearrangement links TRBV5-4 to TRBJ1-2, with TRBD1 matching 7 bases. Per the germline V gene, CDR1 is SGHNT and CDR2 is YYREEE (reference sequence). CDR3 length equals 15 residues. Trimming at V came to 0 bases and at J to 4 bases, leaving 6 bases not matched to a gene. In DNA form, the CDR3 reads TGTGCCAGCAGCTTGGGGACAGGCAGAGGCTATGGCTACACCTTC. Protein: CASSLGTGRGYGYTF.

This clone has just a few counts. This chain uses TRBV2 with TRBJ2-3; TRBD1 matches at 9 bases. V was pared by 3 bases and J by 3 bases, with 7 bases of the junction left unmatched. CDR1 and CDR2 (germline): SNHLY, FYNNEI. This CDR3 contains 16 residues. The CDR3 sequence is CASSDSGTGFTDTQYF. The CDR3 DNA sequence: TGTGCCAGCAGTGATTCCGGGACAGGGTTTACAGATACGCAGTATTTT. The full variable domain, in which reference TRBV2 and TRBJ2-3 provide the parts outside the CDR3, is EPEVTQTPSHQVTQMGQEVILRCVPISNHLYFYWYRQILGQKVEFLVSFYNNEISEKSEIFDDQFSVERPDGSNFTLKIRSTKLEDSAMYFCASSDSGTGFTDTQYFGPGTRLTVL.

The V gene is TRBV27, the J gene TRBJ1-2; the D gene is possibly TRBD1 (5 bases). This CDR3 region has 12 residues. V lost 8 bases to trimming and J lost 2 bases, with 9 bases between them. From germline, CDR1 is MNHEY and CDR2 SMNVEV (reference sequence). The CDR3 DNA reads as TGTGCCAGCCTTGACAGCAACTATGGCTACACCTTC. Residues: CASLDSNYGYTF.

This clone was seen a single time. The rearrangement uses TRBV18 and TRBJ1-2; D gene uncertain. CDR3 length: 14 amino acids. The ends were cut back, 3 bases at V and 7 bases at J, with 15 bases in the middle. Germline V gene data show CDR1 as KGHSH and CDR2 as LQKENI. CDR3: CASSPSGDSGGYTF. CDR3 coding DNA: TGTGCCAGCTCACCCAGCGGGGATAGTGGTGGCTACACCTTC.

In its sample, this clone was seen a few times. The chain carries TRBV4-3 and TRBJ2-3; D not resolved. Germline V gives CDR1 LGHNA, CDR2 YSLEER. The CDR3 runs 14 residues. The V and J ends lost 0 bases and 5 bases respectively, with 9 bases between them. This chain's CDR3 is CASSQDVSGDTQYF. CDR3 DNA: TGCGCCAGCAGCCAAGATGTGAGTGGAGATACGCAGTATTTT.

Comment on this clone: Other nucleotide sequences from this sample produce the same CDR3. This chain links TRBV7-3 with TRBJ1-1; perhaps TRBD1 as D (6 bases). V lost 2 bases, J lost 0 bases, and 16 bases lay in between. The CDR3 sequence is 17 residues long. Germline CDR1 SGHTA, CDR2 FQGTGA. The CDR3: CASSLLGRGDMNTEAFF. The DNA of the CDR3 is TGTGCCAGCAGCTTACTAGGCAGGGGTGATATGAACACTGAAGCTTTCTTT.

V is TRBV13 and J is TRBJ2-7, with D maybe TRBD1 (6 bases). Germline values: CDR1 PRHDT, CDR2 FYEKMQ (reference sequence). CDR3 length equals 14 residues. V was pared by 7 bases and J by 8 bases, with 21 bases between. The CDR3 DNA reads as TGTGCCAGCACCACATCAAATTACCGGGACAAGCAGTACTTC. As protein: CASTTSNYRDKQYF.

For this clone: The sample carries other DNA sequences with the same CDR3. The chain couples TRBV5-4 to TRBJ2-7; the D is unclear. V was trimmed by 0 bases and J by 3 bases, leaving 7 bases between them. The CDR3 is 13 residues long. The V gene's germline CDR1 is SGHNT and CDR2 YYREEE (reference sequence). CDR3 region: CASSLAGSYEQYF. CDR3 DNA: TGTGCCAGCAGCTTGGCGGGTAGCTACGAGCAGTACTTC.

This clone was detected a few times. CDR3 coding DNA: TGTGCCAGCAGCCCCTTCGAGACAGAGAACTATGGCTACACCTTC. This codes for CASSPFETENYGYTF. This chain joins TRBV7-6 and TRBJ1-2; TRBD1 is a possible D gene (5 bases). The germline CDR1 and CDR2 sequences are SGHVS and FNYEAQ. The CDR3 is made up of 15 amino acids. V was pared by 5 bases and J by 2 bases, with 15 bases between.

The rearrangement uses TRBV5-1 and TRBJ1-1; TRBD1 agrees at 7 bases. V gave up 4 bases and J gave up 0 bases; unmatched junction bases: 12. This CDR3 has 17 residues. CDR1 and CDR2 from the germline V gene are SGHRS and YFSETQ. The CDR3 DNA is TGCGCCAGCAGCCCGCTAAGGACAGGAGGAATGAACACTGAAGCTTTCTTT. It yields the protein CASSPLRTGGMNTEAFF.

This clone was observed a handful of times. The chain combines TRBV19 with TRBJ2-1, with 8 bases fitting TRBD1. The trim removed 4 bases at V and 2 bases at J, leaving 7 bases unmatched. Germline CDR1 is LNHDA and CDR2 is SQIVND (reference sequence). CDR3 size: 16 residues. The CDR3 sequence: CASSTSLDRAYNEQFF. Here the CDR3 DNA reads TGTGCCAGTAGTACCTCGCTGGACAGGGCCTACAATGAGCAGTTCTTC. The full variable domain, its missing parts supplied by reference TRBV19 and TRBJ2-1, is DGGITQSPKYLFRKEGQNVTLSCEQNLNHDAMYWYRQDPGQGLRLIYYSQIVNDFQKGDIAEGYSVSREKKESFPLTVTSAQKNPTAFYLCASSTSLDRAYNEQFFGPGTRLTVL.

The chain carries TRBV5-1 and TRBJ2-2, with 8 bases aligning to TRBD2. The CDR3 has 17 residues. Germline CDR1 is SGHRS and CDR2 is YFSETQ. V was clipped by 4 bases and J by 1 base; unmatched bases: 9. CDR3 amino acids: CASSLEAGDLNTGELFF. As DNA, the CDR3 is TGCGCCAGCAGCCTGGAAGCGGGAGACCTGAACACCGGGGAGCTGTTTTTT.

The chain carries TRBV28 and TRBJ2-5, with 8 bases fitting TRBD1. Trimming took 5 bases from V and 7 from J; bases not matched to a gene: 9. CDR1 is MDHEN, CDR2 SYDVKM, per germline. The CDR3 covers 14 residues. CDR3 nucleotide sequence: TGTGCCAGCAGTCCTAAGACAGGGGATGGGACCCAGTACTTC. Translating gives CASSPKTGDGTQYF.

This clone has just a few counts. This sequence joins TRBV5-4 and TRBJ2-3; D may be TRBD1 (6 bases). CDR1 is SGHNT, CDR2 YYREEE, per germline (reference sequence). Trimming left V 0 bases short and J 1 base short, with 9 bases between. The CDR3 is 15 residues long. CDR3 sequence reads: CASSLEQGRTDTQYF. CDR3 bases: TGTGCCAGCAGCTTGGAACAGGGACGCACAGATACGCAGTATTTT.

This chain joins TRBV9 and TRBJ2-1; tentatively, D is TRBD2 (6 bases). V was trimmed by 1 base and J by 4 bases, leaving 12 bases between them. Germline loops: CDR1 SGDLS, CDR2 YYNGEE. The CDR3 extends over 15 amino acids. The CDR3 DNA reads as TGTGCCAGCAGCGTACAGGCTAGCGCTTACAATGAGCAGTTCTTC. The encoded protein is CASSVQASAYNEQFF.

The J gene is TRBJ2-1, the V gene TRBV5-1; TRBD2 matches at 11 bases. The ends lost 4 bases at V and 6 bases at J; junction bases unmatched: 6. The CDR3 runs to 15 residues. The germline V gene has CDR1 SGHRS and CDR2 YFSETQ. CDR3 coding DNA: TGCGCCAGCAGCATTACTAGCGGGAGCGTCAATGAGCAGTTCTTC. Its protein product is CASSITSGSVNEQFF.